Listed below are T cell receptor beta chains from one sample, sequenced in a study of blood T cells in healthy people across ages. TCRdb called the 5' RACE reads again in MiXCR, with one record for every CDR3 protein. Of roughly 1.9 million distinct CDR3 sequences in the sample, about two fifths were seen once. The sample was blood. The receptors stem from a human donor in good health. CDR3s include the opening cysteine and the closing phenylalanine or tryptophan. Fields, in order: clone size, D gene, J gene, V gene, CDR3 DNA, CDR3 protein. The D gene is left open where the match is weak. Clone size is shown for a subset of rows, as once, few, many or a class of expanded clone.

clone size: .
D gene: TRBD1
J gene: TRBJ2-3
V gene: TRBV7-8
CDR3 DNA: TGTGCCAGCAGCCCAGGGACAGTTTGCACAGATACGCAGTATTTT
CDR3 protein: CASSPGTVCTDTQYF

clone size: .
D gene: TRBD2
J gene: TRBJ2-1
V gene: TRBV29-1
CDR3 DNA: TGCAGCGTTGCTTGGGCTAGCGGGGGACTTAGATCCTACAATGAGCAGTTCTTC
CDR3 protein: CSVAWASGGLRSYNEQFF

clone size: .
D gene: .
J gene: TRBJ2-7
V gene: TRBV12-3/TRBV12-4
CDR3 DNA: TGTGCCGGCAGCCGCTATCAGGGGACAGAGCAGTACTTC
CDR3 protein: CAGSRYQGTEQYF

clone size: many
D gene: .
J gene: TRBJ2-1
V gene: TRBV5-1
CDR3 DNA: TGCGCCAGCAGCTTGTCAACCGGGGCCACGTCGGGGAATGAGCAGTTCTTC
CDR3 protein: CASSLSTGATSGNEQFF

clone size: .
D gene: TRBD2
J gene: TRBJ2-7
V gene: TRBV29-1
CDR3 DNA: TGCAGCATTGAAGATCTCCAGACTAGCGGGGGATCCTACGAGCAGTACTTC
CDR3 protein: CSIEDLQTSGGSYEQYF

clone size: .
D gene: .
J gene: TRBJ1-4
V gene: TRBV29-1
CDR3 DNA: TGCAGCGTTGAAGAGGGGGGAAAACTGTTTTTT
CDR3 protein: CSVEEGGKLFF

clone size: .
D gene: .
J gene: TRBJ2-7
V gene: TRBV5-5
CDR3 DNA: TGTGCCAGCAGCTTGTCCGGGCTCGAGCAGTACTTC
CDR3 protein: CASSLSGLEQYF

clone size: .
D gene: .
J gene: TRBJ1-1
V gene: TRBV10-3
CDR3 DNA: TGTGCCATCAGTGATGGGGGTGAAGCTTTCTTT
CDR3 protein: CAISDGGEAFF

clone size: .
D gene: .
J gene: TRBJ2-7
V gene: TRBV4-3
CDR3 DNA: TGCGCCAGCAGCCAAGAGAGATACCAGCCTCACGAGCAGTACTTC
CDR3 protein: CASSQERYQPHEQYF

clone size: .
D gene: .
J gene: TRBJ2-7
V gene: TRBV4-3
CDR3 DNA: TGCGCCAGCAGCCAAGAAAGATCGGGCCCCACGATCATCTACGAGCAGTACTTC
CDR3 protein: CASSQERSGPTIIYEQYF

clone size: .
D gene: TRBD2
J gene: TRBJ2-1
V gene: TRBV20-1
CDR3 DNA: TGCAGTGCTAGTCGCCCACTTAGCGGGGGGGGCTACAATGAGCAGTTCTTC
CDR3 protein: CSASRPLSGGGYNEQFF

clone size: many
D gene: .
J gene: TRBJ2-7
V gene: TRBV29-1
CDR3 DNA: TGCAGCGCAGGCTGGGGGGGGCTCTCCTACGAGCAGTACTTC
CDR3 protein: CSAGWGGLSYEQYF

clone size: few
D gene: TRBD2
J gene: TRBJ2-1
V gene: TRBV4-1
CDR3 DNA: TGCGCCAGCAGCCGCGGACTAGCGGGGGGATACTCCTACAATGAGCAGTTCTTC
CDR3 protein: CASSRGLAGGYSYNEQFF

clone size: .
D gene: .
J gene: TRBJ1-3
V gene: TRBV12-3/TRBV12-4
CDR3 DNA: TGTGCCGGCAGTTTAGTTCCCTCTGGAAACACCATATATTTT
CDR3 protein: CAGSLVPSGNTIYF

clone size: .
D gene: .
J gene: TRBJ1-5
V gene: TRBV12-3/TRBV12-4
CDR3 DNA: TGTGCCAGCAGTTTAGACAGCCCCTATAGCAATCAGCCCCAGCATTTT
CDR3 protein: CASSLDSPYSNQPQHF

clone size: few
D gene: .
J gene: TRBJ2-5
V gene: TRBV29-1
CDR3 DNA: TGCAGCGTTGTCGAAGTCCAAGAGACCCAGTACTTC
CDR3 protein: CSVVEVQETQYF

clone size: .
D gene: TRBD1
J gene: TRBJ2-1
V gene: TRBV15
CDR3 DNA: TGTGCCACCAACAGACCGGGACAGGGATTTACCGTCCATGAGCAGTTCTTC
CDR3 protein: CATNRPGQGFTVHEQFF

clone size: .
D gene: .
J gene: TRBJ1-6
V gene: TRBV4-3
CDR3 DNA: TGCGCCAGCAGCCAAGAATCCGGTTTATCCCTCCACTTT
CDR3 protein: CASSQESGLSLHF

clone size: .
D gene: TRBD1
J gene: TRBJ2-3
V gene: TRBV20-1
CDR3 DNA: TGCAGTGCTAGAGCCCCAGGGGGCAACACAGATACGCAGTATTTT
CDR3 protein: CSARAPGGNTDTQYF

clone size: .
D gene: TRBD1
J gene: TRBJ1-1
V gene: TRBV5-4
CDR3 DNA: TGTGCCAGCAGCCCAGGGGGAAAAGAAGCTTTCTTT
CDR3 protein: CASSPGGKEAFF

clone size: .
D gene: .
J gene: TRBJ2-3
V gene: TRBV19
CDR3 DNA: TGTGCCAGTAGTATAGGGCAGGTAGTCGATACGCAGTATTTT
CDR3 protein: CASSIGQVVDTQYF

clone size: .
D gene: TRBD1
J gene: TRBJ1-2
V gene: TRBV15
CDR3 DNA: TGTGCCACCAGCAGTAGTGGGACAGGGGTTTTTCATGGCTACACCTTC
CDR3 protein: CATSSSGTGVFHGYTF

clone size: .
D gene: .
J gene: TRBJ2-5
V gene: TRBV12-3/TRBV12-4
CDR3 DNA: TGTGCCAGCAACCTGGGGGGGACATTCCAAGAGACCCAGTACTTC
CDR3 protein: CASNLGGTFQETQYF

clone size: .
D gene: .
J gene: TRBJ2-5
V gene: TRBV27
CDR3 DNA: TGTGCCAGCAGGCAGTCTCAACAGGCCCCAGAGACCCAGTACTTC
CDR3 protein: CASRQSQQAPETQYF

clone size: few
D gene: .
J gene: TRBJ1-1
V gene: TRBV20-1
CDR3 DNA: TGCAGTGCTAGAGGGGTTTGGTTCGCGAACACTGAAGCTTTCTTT
CDR3 protein: CSARGVWFANTEAFF

clone size: few
D gene: .
J gene: TRBJ1-2
V gene: TRBV7-3
CDR3 DNA: TGTGCCAGCAGCTTAGATGGGGCTGGTAACTATGGCTACACCTTC
CDR3 protein: CASSLDGAGNYGYTF

clone size: .
D gene: TRBD1
J gene: TRBJ2-7
V gene: TRBV20-1
CDR3 DNA: TGCAGTGCTAAAGATGCCAGGGGGTCGGACGAGCAGTACTTC
CDR3 protein: CSAKDARGSDEQYF

clone size: .
D gene: .
J gene: TRBJ1-5
V gene: TRBV28
CDR3 DNA: TGTGCCAGCAGTACACAACAGCCCCAGCATTTT
CDR3 protein: CASSTQQPQHF

clone size: .
D gene: TRBD1
J gene: TRBJ1-2
V gene: TRBV4-1
CDR3 DNA: TGCGCCAGCAGCCAACCAAGGACAGGGCCCAACTATGGCTACACCTTC
CDR3 protein: CASSQPRTGPNYGYTF

clone size: .
D gene: .
J gene: TRBJ2-4
V gene: TRBV7-9
CDR3 DNA: TGTGCCAGCAGCTCTACCATCCCATCGCAAAACATTCAGTACTTC
CDR3 protein: CASSSTIPSQNIQYF

clone size: .
D gene: TRBD1
J gene: TRBJ2-1
V gene: TRBV10-3
CDR3 DNA: TGTGCCATCTCGACAGGGGCCTCCTACAATGAGCAGTTCTTC
CDR3 protein: CAISTGASYNEQFF

clone size: .
D gene: .
J gene: TRBJ2-6
V gene: TRBV6-6
CDR3 DNA: TGTGCCAGCAGTTACTCGGACGGGGCCAACGTCCTGACTTTC
CDR3 protein: CASSYSDGANVLTF

clone size: .
D gene: .
J gene: TRBJ2-7
V gene: TRBV28
CDR3 DNA: TGTGCCAGCAGTCCCCTACAGGGACTCTCCTACGAGCAGTACTTC
CDR3 protein: CASSPLQGLSYEQYF

clone size: .
D gene: .
J gene: TRBJ1-4
V gene: TRBV29-1
CDR3 DNA: TGCAGCGTCCCGGGAAGGGGGAGTCGAGAAAAACTGTTTTTT
CDR3 protein: CSVPGRGSREKLFF

clone size: .
D gene: .
J gene: TRBJ2-7
V gene: TRBV4-3
CDR3 DNA: TGCGCCAGCAGCCAAGTTTGGGGAACCTCAGCCTACGAGCAGTACTTC
CDR3 protein: CASSQVWGTSAYEQYF

clone size: .
D gene: .
J gene: TRBJ1-5
V gene: TRBV2
CDR3 DNA: TGTGCCAGCAGTGAAGCAGGTCCCCTAAATCAGCCCCAGCATTTT
CDR3 protein: CASSEAGPLNQPQHF

clone size: .
D gene: TRBD2
J gene: TRBJ2-5
V gene: TRBV20-1
CDR3 DNA: TGCAGTGCCCTAGCGGGGGGTTACAACCAAGAGACCCAGTACTTC
CDR3 protein: CSALAGGYNQETQYF

clone size: few
D gene: TRBD1
J gene: TRBJ1-6
V gene: TRBV13
CDR3 DNA: TGTGCCAGCAGCTTAGGCAGCGGACAGGGAAATTCACCCCTCCACTTT
CDR3 protein: CASSLGSGQGNSPLHF

clone size: few
D gene: .
J gene: TRBJ1-2
V gene: TRBV5-1
CDR3 DNA: TGCGCCAGCAGCCCCCCGGGAACGTCGGATGGCTACACCTTC
CDR3 protein: CASSPPGTSDGYTF

clone size: few
D gene: .
J gene: TRBJ2-7
V gene: TRBV10-3
CDR3 DNA: TGTGCCATCACGGGGGATAACGAGCAGTACTTC
CDR3 protein: CAITGDNEQYF

clone size: .
D gene: TRBD1
J gene: TRBJ2-3
V gene: TRBV20-1
CDR3 DNA: TGCAGTGCTACACGAGGGACAGGGACAGATACGCAGTATTTT
CDR3 protein: CSATRGTGTDTQYF

clone size: .
D gene: TRBD1
J gene: TRBJ1-2
V gene: TRBV27
CDR3 DNA: TGTGCCAGCAGGTCGACAGGGTCGGGATATGGCTACACCTTC
CDR3 protein: CASRSTGSGYGYTF

clone size: .
D gene: .
J gene: TRBJ1-1
V gene: TRBV29-1
CDR3 DNA: TGCAGCGTTCGGGAGTGGAACACTGAAGCTTTCTTT
CDR3 protein: CSVREWNTEAFF

clone size: .
D gene: TRBD1
J gene: TRBJ2-1
V gene: TRBV29-1
CDR3 DNA: TGCAGCGTTATAGGACAGGGTTCATACAATGAGCAGTTCTTC
CDR3 protein: CSVIGQGSYNEQFF

clone size: .
D gene: .
J gene: TRBJ1-2
V gene: TRBV24-1
CDR3 DNA: TGTGCCACCAGTGATAAGACCGCAGGGAATGGCTATGGCTACACCTTC
CDR3 protein: CATSDKTAGNGYGYTF

clone size: .
D gene: .
J gene: TRBJ2-5
V gene: TRBV20-1
CDR3 DNA: TGCAGTGGAACAAGGACATCCCAAGAGACCCAGTACTTC
CDR3 protein: CSGTRTSQETQYF

clone size: many
D gene: TRBD1
J gene: TRBJ1-2
V gene: TRBV5-4
CDR3 DNA: TGTGCCAGCAGCTTGGGGACAGGGGGCGCAGGCTATGGCTACACCTTC
CDR3 protein: CASSLGTGGAGYGYTF

clone size: .
D gene: .
J gene: TRBJ2-3
V gene: TRBV10-3
CDR3 DNA: TGTACCATCAGTGAGAGTGTTGAGAGCACAGATACGCAGTATTTT
CDR3 protein: CTISESVESTDTQYF

clone size: few
D gene: TRBD1
J gene: TRBJ1-2
V gene: TRBV20-1
CDR3 DNA: TGCAGTGCTAGCGGGACAGGGGGAGTTAACAACTATGGCTACACCTTC
CDR3 protein: CSASGTGGVNNYGYTF

clone size: .
D gene: .
J gene: TRBJ2-5
V gene: TRBV5-1
CDR3 DNA: TGCGCCAGCAGAATACTTACGGGGGAGACCCAGTACTTC
CDR3 protein: CASRILTGETQYF

clone size: .
D gene: .
J gene: TRBJ2-6
V gene: TRBV2
CDR3 DNA: TGTGCCAGCAGTGAATTCTTGAGGTCTGGGGCCAACGTCCTGACTTTC
CDR3 protein: CASSEFLRSGANVLTF

clone size: .
D gene: .
J gene: TRBJ2-5
V gene: TRBV2
CDR3 DNA: TGTGCCAGCGGAACAGGGTTACAAGAGACCCAGTACTTC
CDR3 protein: CASGTGLQETQYF

clone size: few
D gene: .
J gene: TRBJ2-1
V gene: TRBV4-3
CDR3 DNA: TGCGCCAGCAGCCGCCGACTAGGCAATGAGCAGTTCTTC
CDR3 protein: CASSRRLGNEQFF

clone size: few
D gene: .
J gene: TRBJ2-4
V gene: TRBV12-3/TRBV12-4
CDR3 DNA: TGTGCCAGCTCGGAGGGGACCTGGGGGGACATTCAGTACTTC
CDR3 protein: CASSEGTWGDIQYF

clone size: .
D gene: TRBD2
J gene: TRBJ2-3
V gene: TRBV24-1
CDR3 DNA: TGTGCCACCAGTGATGGAGCGGGGGGCCATGATACGCAGTATTTT
CDR3 protein: CATSDGAGGHDTQYF

clone size: .
D gene: .
J gene: TRBJ1-2
V gene: TRBV6-5
CDR3 DNA: TGTGCCAGCAGTCCCTACCCAACTGAATACTATGGCTACACCTTC
CDR3 protein: CASSPYPTEYYGYTF

clone size: .
D gene: .
J gene: TRBJ2-5
V gene: TRBV12-3/TRBV12-4
CDR3 DNA: TGTGCCAGCAGTTGGGACTACCAAGAGACCCAGTACTTC
CDR3 protein: CASSWDYQETQYF